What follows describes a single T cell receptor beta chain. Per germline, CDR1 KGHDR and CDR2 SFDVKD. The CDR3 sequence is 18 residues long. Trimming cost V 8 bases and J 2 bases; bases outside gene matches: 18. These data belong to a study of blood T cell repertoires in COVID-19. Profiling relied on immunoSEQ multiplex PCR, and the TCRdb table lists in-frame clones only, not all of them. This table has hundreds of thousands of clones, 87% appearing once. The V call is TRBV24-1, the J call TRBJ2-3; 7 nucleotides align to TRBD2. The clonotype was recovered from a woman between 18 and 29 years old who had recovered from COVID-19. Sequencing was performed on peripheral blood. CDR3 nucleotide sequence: TGTGCCACCATGCCGCGGCGGAGCGGGACTTTTTTCACAGATACGCAGTATTTT. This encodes CATMPRRSGTFFTDTQYF.